In this sample, the clone carrying this TCR beta chain turned up once. These data belong to a study of CD8 T cells in Susac syndrome. The authors carried out high-throughput sequencing of TCR beta. They applied it to CD8+ and CD4+ T cells obtained from blood. Under recently defined diagnostic criteria, the patients with Susac syndrome qualified as having definite or probable disease. About 0.45 to 1 ug RNA was reverse transcribed with random hexamers. The method of amplification for TCR beta CDR3 was immunoSEQ multiplex PCR, covering 54 Vbeta and 13 Jbeta. Using its own MiXCR run on the immunoSEQ multiplex PCR reads, TCRdb lists one record per CDR3 protein. The table records tens of thousands of distinct CDR3 sequences, 96% of them present only once. CDR1 is DFQATT and CDR2 is SNEGSKA in the germline V gene (reference sequence). The CDR3 consists of 12 residues. V was cut by 6 bases and J by 0 bases, with 9 bases left in between.

This receptor was obtained from a human donor with Susac syndrome. V gene TRBV20-1 combines with J gene TRBJ2-7, with D unresolved. Sequenced input: CD8+ T cells from PBMCs. The DNA of the CDR3 is TGCAGTGCGGGTGGAGACTCCTACGAGCAGTACTTC. Translated: CSAGGDSYEQYF.